The 5 T cell receptor beta chains reported below all come from one sample, sequenced in a study of T cells in Graves' hyperthyroidism and ophthalmopathy. RNA transcripts provided the source from which TCR beta CDR3 regions were amplified. Primed by the HTBI set, a first-round RT-PCR was run on the TCR CDR3. One entry per CDR3 protein, called by TCRdb with MiXCR from the multiplex PCR reads. The table has over 400,000 distinct CDR3 sequences, 20% to 25% seen once. Sequenced input: blood. These receptors were taken from a woman aged 65 to 85 with Graves' ophthalmopathy.

The chain employs TRBV9 and TRBJ2-7; weak D call: TRBD1 (6 bases). Trimming stripped 0 bases from V and 3 bases from J, with 13 bases between. The CDR3 is made up of 15 amino acids. CDR1 and CDR2 (germline): SGDLS, YYNGEE. The CDR3 protein is CASSVGTAKRYEQYF. The CDR3 DNA is TGTGCCAGCAGCGTAGGGACAGCCAAACGCTACGAGCAGTACTTC.

This chain connects TRBV6-1 to TRBJ1-1, with unresolved D. Germline CDR1 reads MNHNS; CDR2 reads SASEGT. The CDR3 is 10 amino acids. The V gene lost 10 bases and the J gene lost 6 bases, with 9 bases spanning the gap. The CDR3 is CATRGAEAFF. CDR3 DNA: TGTGCCACCCGTGGGGCTGAAGCTTTCTTT.

This clonotype was seen more than once but under ten times. The chain uses TRBV5-1 and TRBJ1-1; D may be TRBD1 (6 bases). V lost 2 bases and J lost 4, with 15 bases in between. The CDR3 runs to 15 residues. CDR1 is SGHRS, CDR2 YFSETQ, per germline. The CDR3 region is CASSLPGAEATEAFF. In nucleotides, the CDR3 is TGCGCCAGCAGCTTACCGGGGGCGGAAGCCACTGAAGCTTTCTTT.

The chain carries TRBV20-1 and TRBJ2-1; tentatively, D is TRBD1 (5 bases). Trimming took off 0 bases at V and 9 bases at J, with 12 bases between the two ends. Germline CDR1 DFQATT, CDR2 SNEGSKA (reference sequence). The CDR3 covers 13 residues. The CDR3 sequence: CSARERGLGEQFF. In nucleotides, the CDR3 is TGCAGTGCTAGAGAAAGGGGCCTAGGTGAGCAGTTCTTC.

This sequence joins TRBV20-1 and TRBJ2-1; 11 nucleotides agree with TRBD2. This CDR3 region has 14 residues. Germline CDR1 DFQATT, CDR2 SNEGSKA (reference sequence). V lost 6 bases to trimming and J lost 6 bases; unmatched junction nucleotides: 7. CDR3 protein: CSARGLAGGNEQFF. CDR3 nucleotides: TGCAGTGCCCGCGGCCTAGCGGGAGGCAATGAGCAGTTCTTC.